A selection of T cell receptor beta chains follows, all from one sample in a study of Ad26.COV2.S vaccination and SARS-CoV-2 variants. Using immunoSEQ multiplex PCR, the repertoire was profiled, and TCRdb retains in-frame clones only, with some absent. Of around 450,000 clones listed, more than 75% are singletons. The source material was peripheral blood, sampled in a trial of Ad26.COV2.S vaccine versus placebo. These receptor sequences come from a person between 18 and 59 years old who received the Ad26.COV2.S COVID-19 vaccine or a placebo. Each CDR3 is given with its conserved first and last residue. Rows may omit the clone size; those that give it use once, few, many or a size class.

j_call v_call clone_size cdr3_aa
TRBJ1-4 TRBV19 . CASHLEGGGYEKLFF
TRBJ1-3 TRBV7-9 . CASSLDGRSGNTIYF
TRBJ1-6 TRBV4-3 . CASSQASDRDDSPLHF
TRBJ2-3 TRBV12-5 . CASGLVPGEDTQYF
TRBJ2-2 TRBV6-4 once CASTRLVGSPTGELFF
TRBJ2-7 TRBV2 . CAGARTGTLEQYF
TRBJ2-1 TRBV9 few CASSPRTGAYNEQFF
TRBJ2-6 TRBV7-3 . CASSLTGSGANVLTF
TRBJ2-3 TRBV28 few CASSLRTSLFSTDTQYF
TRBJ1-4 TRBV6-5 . CASSLGQTSTNEKLFF
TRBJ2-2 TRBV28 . CASSFPGGANTGELFF
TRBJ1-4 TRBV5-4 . CASSFEGRDEKLFF
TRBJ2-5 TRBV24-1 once CATGTSGGARETQYF
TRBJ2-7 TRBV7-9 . CASVGGAGAPYEQYF
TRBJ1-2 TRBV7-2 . CASSLAGRYRGYTF
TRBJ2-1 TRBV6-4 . CASSGDFEQFF
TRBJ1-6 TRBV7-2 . CASSYSPGTAAIPLHF
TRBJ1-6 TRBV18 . CASSPLGQTNSPLHF
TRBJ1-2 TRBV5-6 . CASSGTEVYYGYTF
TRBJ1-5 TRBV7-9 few CASSTGQGGSNQPQHF
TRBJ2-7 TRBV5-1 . CASSSRGPLAEQYF
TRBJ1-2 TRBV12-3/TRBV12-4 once CASTTLRGSGYTF
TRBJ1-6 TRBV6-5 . CAAGTGLSPLHF
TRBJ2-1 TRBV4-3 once CASSASGVRSYNEQFF
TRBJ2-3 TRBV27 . CASRGARGRHTQYF
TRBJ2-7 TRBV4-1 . CASSPLGAGGAVYEQYF